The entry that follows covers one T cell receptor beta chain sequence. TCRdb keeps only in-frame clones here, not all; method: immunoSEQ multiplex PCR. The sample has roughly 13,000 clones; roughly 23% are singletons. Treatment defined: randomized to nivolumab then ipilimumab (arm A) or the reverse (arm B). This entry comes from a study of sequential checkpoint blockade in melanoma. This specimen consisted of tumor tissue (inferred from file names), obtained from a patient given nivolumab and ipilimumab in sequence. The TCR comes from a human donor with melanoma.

The CDR3 bases are TGTGCCAGTAGTACAGGAGTCACTGAAGCTTTCTTT. It encodes CASSTGVTEAFF. J is TRBJ1-1 and V is TRBV19, with D unclear. CDR1 is LNHDA and CDR2 is SQIVND in the germline V gene (reference sequence). The ends were cut back, 4 bases at V and 4 bases at J, with 7 bases in the middle. The CDR3 sequence is 12 residues long.